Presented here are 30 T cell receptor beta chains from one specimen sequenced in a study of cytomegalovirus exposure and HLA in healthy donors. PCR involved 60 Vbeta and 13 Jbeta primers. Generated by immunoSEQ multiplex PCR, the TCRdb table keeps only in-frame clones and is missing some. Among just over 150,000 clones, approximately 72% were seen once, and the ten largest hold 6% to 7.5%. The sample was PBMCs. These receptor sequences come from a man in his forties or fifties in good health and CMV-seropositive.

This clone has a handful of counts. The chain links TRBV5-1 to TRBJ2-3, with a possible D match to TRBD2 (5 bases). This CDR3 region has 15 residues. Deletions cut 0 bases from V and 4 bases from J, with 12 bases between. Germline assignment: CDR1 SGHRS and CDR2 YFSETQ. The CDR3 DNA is TGCGCCAGCAGCTTGGAGCCGGGAACGGCAGATACGCAGTATTTT. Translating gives CASSLEPGTADTQYF.

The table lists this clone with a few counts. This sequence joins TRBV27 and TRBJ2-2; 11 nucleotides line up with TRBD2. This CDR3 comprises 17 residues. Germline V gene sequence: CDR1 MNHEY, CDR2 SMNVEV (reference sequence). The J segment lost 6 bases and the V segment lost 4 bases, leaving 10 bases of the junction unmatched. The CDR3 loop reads CASSSTRLAGRAGELFF. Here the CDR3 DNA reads TGTGCCAGCAGTTCCACACGACTAGCGGGGCGGGCCGGGGAGCTGTTTTTT.

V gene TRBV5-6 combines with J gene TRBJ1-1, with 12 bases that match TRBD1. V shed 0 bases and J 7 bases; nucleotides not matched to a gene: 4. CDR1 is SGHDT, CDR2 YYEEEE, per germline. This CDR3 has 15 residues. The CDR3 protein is CASSLGDRGRGEAFF. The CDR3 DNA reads TGTGCCAGCAGCTTGGGGGACAGGGGGCGGGGTGAAGCTTTCTTT.

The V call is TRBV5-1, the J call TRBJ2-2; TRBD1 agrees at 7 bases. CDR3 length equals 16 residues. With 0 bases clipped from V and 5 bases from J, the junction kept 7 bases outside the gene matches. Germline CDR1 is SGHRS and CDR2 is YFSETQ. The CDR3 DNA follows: TGCGCCAGCAGCTTGGTTTACAGGGGAAGTACCGGGGAGCTGTTTTTT. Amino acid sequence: CASSLVYRGSTGELFF. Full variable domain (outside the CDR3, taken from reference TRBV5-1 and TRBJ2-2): KAGVTQTPRYLIKTRGQQVTLSCSPISGHRSVSWYQQTPGQGLQFLFEYFSETQRNKGNFPGRFSGRQFSNSRSEMNVSTLELGDSALYLCASSLVYRGSTGELFFGEGSRLTVL.

The CDR3 region is CASSWGTGRTGELFF. In nucleotides, the CDR3 is TGTGCCAGCAGCTGGGGGACAGGGCGCACCGGGGAGCTGTTTTTT. V and J are TRBV5-4 and TRBJ2-2, with TRBD1 matching 9 bases. The CDR3 totals 15 residues. V dropped 3 bases and J dropped 4; count of bases not matched to a gene: 4. CDR1 and CDR2 from the germline V gene are SGHNT and YYREEE (reference sequence).

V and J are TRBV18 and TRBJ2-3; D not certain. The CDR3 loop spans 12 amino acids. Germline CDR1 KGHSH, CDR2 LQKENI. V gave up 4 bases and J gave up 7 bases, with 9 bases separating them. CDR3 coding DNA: TGTGCCAGCTCACGAACGAGGAATACGCAGTATTTT. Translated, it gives CASSRTRNTQYF.

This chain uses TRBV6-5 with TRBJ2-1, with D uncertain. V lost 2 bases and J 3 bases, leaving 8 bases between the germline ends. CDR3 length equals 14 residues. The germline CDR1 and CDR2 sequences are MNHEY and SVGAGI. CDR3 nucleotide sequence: TGTGCCAGCAGTTACGGAGCAGTCTACAATGAGCAGTTCTTC. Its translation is CASSYGAVYNEQFF.

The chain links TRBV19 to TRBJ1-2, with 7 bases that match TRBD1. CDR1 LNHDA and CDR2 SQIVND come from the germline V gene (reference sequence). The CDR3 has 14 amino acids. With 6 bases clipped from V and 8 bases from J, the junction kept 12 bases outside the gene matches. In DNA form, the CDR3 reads TGTGCCAGTAGCACCGGGACAGACCTTTACGGCTACACCTTC. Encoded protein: CASSTGTDLYGYTF.

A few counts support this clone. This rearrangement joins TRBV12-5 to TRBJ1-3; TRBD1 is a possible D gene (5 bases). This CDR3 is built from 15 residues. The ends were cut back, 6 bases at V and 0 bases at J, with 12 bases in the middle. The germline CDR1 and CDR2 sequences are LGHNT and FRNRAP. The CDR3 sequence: CASGLGQRSGNTIYF. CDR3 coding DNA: TGTGCTAGTGGCCTGGGGCAACGCTCTGGAAACACCATATATTTT.

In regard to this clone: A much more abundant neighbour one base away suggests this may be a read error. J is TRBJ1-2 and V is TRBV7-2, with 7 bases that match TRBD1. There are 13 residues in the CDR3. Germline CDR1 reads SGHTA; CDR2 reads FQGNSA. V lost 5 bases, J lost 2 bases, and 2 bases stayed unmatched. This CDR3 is CASSPGQNYGYTF. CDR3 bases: TGTGCCAGCAGCCCGGGACAGAACTATGGCTACACCTTC.

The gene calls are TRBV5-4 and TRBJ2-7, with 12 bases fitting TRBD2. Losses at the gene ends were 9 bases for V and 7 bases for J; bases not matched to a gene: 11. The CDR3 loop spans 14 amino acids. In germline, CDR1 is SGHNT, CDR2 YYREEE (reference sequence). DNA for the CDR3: TGTGCCATTTCGTCTAGCGGGGGGGCGGGGGAGCAGTACTTC. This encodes CAISSSGGAGEQYF.

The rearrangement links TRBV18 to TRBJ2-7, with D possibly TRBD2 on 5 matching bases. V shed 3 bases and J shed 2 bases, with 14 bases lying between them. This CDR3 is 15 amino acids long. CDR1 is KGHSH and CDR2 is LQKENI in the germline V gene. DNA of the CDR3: TGTGCCAGCTCACCCCGGGGTGTGAGGACCTACGAGCAGTACTTC. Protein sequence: CASSPRGVRTYEQYF.

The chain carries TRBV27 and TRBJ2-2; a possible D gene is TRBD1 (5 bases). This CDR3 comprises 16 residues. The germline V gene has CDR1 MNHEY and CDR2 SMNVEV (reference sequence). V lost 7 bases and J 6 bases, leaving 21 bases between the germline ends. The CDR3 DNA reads TGTGCCAGCACACCTGATGCGACAGTCCGATCCGGGGAGCTGTTTTTT. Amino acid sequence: CASTPDATVRSGELFF.

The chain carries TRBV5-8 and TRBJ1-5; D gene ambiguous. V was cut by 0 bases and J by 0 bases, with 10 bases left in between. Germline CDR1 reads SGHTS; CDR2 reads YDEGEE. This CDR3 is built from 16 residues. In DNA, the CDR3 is TGTGCCAGCAGCTTGGACAGCATTTATAGCAATCAGCCCCAGCATTTT. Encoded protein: CASSLDSIYSNQPQHF.

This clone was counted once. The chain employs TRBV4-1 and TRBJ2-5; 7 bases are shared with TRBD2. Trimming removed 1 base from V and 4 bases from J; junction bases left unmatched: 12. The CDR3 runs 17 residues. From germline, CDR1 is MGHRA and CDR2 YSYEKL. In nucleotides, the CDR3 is TGCGCCAGCAGCCAAGGACAGAGGGGCGGGGGAAGAGAGACCCAGTACTTC. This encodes CASSQGQRGGGRETQYF.

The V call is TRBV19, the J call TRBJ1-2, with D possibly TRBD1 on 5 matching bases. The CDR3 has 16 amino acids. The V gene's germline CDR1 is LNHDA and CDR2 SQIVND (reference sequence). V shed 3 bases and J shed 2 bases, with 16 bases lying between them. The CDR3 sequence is CASSIGADPLNYGYTF. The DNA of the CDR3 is TGTGCCAGTAGTATTGGGGCGGATCCACTGAACTATGGCTACACCTTC. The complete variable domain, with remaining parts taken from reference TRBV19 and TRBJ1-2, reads DGGITQSPKYLFRKEGQNVTLSCEQNLNHDAMYWYRQDPGQGLRLIYYSQIVNDFQKGDIAEGYSVSREKKESFPLTVTSAQKNPTAFYLCASSIGADPLNYGYTFGSGTRLTVV.

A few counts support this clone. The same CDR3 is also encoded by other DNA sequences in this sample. CDR3 DNA: TGTGCCAGCAGTTACTCAGGGGGTGTCACTGAAGCTTTCTTT. Translating it yields CASSYSGGVTEAFF. This chain connects TRBV6-5 to TRBJ1-1, with a weak D call TRBD1 (6 bases). CDR1 and CDR2 from the germline V gene are MNHEY and SVGAGI. This CDR3 region has 14 residues. The germline V and J ends were trimmed by 0 bases and 4 bases, with 9 bases remaining between them.

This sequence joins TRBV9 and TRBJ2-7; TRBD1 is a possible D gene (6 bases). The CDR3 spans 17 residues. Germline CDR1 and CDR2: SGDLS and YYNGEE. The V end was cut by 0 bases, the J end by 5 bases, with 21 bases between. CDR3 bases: TGTGCCAGCAGCGTAGGTCATGTGGGCAGGGGTGGACACGAGCAGTACTTC. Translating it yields CASSVGHVGRGGHEQYF. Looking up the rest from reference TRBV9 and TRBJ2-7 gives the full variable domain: DSGVTQTPKHLITATGQRVTLRCSPRSGDLSVYWYQQSLDQGLQFLIQYYNGEERAKGNILERFSAQQFPDLHSELNLSSLELGDSALYFCASSVGHVGRGGHEQYFGPGTRLTVT.

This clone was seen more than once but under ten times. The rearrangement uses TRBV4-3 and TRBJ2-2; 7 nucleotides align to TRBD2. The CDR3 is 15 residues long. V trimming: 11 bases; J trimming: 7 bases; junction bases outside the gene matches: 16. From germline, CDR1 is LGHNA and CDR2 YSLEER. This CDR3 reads CASRWGRGDGGELFF. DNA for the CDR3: TGCGCCTCCAGGTGGGGGAGGGGCGATGGCGGGGAGCTGTTTTTT.

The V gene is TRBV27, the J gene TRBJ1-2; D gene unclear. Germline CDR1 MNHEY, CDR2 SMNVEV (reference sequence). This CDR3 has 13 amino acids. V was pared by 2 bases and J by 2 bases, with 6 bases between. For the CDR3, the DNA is TGTGCCAGCAGTTTAGGCGGAAACTATGGCTACACCTTC. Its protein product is CASSLGGNYGYTF.

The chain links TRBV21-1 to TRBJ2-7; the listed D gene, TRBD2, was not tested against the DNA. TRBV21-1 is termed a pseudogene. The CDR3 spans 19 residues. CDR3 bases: TGTGCCAGCAGCGCCCGAAGTTGGGGCAGGGACTCTCCTAACTACGAGCAGTACTTC. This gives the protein CASSARSWGRDSPNYEQYF.

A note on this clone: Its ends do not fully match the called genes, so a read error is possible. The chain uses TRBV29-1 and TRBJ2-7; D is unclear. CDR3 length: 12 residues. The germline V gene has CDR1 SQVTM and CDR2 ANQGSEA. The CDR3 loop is CSVEDPGPEQYF. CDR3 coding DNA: TGCAGCGTCGAAGACCCGGGTCCCGAGCAGTACTTC.

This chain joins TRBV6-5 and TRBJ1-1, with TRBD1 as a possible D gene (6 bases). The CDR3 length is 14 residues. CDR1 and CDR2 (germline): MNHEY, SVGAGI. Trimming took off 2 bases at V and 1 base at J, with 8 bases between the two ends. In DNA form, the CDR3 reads TGTGCCAGCAGTTACGGACAGACGAACACTGAAGCTTTCTTT. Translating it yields CASSYGQTNTEAFF.

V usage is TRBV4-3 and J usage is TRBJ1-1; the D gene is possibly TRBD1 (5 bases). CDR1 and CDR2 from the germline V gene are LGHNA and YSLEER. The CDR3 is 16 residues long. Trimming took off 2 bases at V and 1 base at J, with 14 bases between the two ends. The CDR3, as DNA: TGCGCCAGCAGCCAAAGAGTGGCGACAGAGAACACTGAAGCTTTCTTT. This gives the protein CASSQRVATENTEAFF.

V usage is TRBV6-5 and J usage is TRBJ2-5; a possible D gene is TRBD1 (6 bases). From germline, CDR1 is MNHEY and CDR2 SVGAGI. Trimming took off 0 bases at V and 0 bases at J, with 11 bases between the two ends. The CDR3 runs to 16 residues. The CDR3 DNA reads TGTGCCAGCAGTTACTCTTTAACAGGGCACCAAGAGACCCAGTACTTC. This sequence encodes CASSYSLTGHQETQYF.

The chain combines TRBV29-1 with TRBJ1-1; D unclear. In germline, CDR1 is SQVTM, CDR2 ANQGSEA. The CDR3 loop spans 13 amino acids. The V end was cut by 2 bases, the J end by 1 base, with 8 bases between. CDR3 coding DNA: TGCAGCGTTGAATTCCCGGGGAACACTGAAGCTTTCTTT. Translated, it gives CSVEFPGNTEAFF.

CDR3: CASSESGGSTDTQYF. DNA of the CDR3: TGTGCCAGCAGTGAATCCGGGGGGAGCACAGATACGCAGTATTTT. The chain carries TRBV6-1 and TRBJ2-3, with TRBD2 matching over 7 bases. The CDR3 has 15 amino acids. J lost 0 bases, V lost 2 bases, and 2 bases had no gene match. CDR1 is MNHNS, CDR2 SASEGT, per germline.

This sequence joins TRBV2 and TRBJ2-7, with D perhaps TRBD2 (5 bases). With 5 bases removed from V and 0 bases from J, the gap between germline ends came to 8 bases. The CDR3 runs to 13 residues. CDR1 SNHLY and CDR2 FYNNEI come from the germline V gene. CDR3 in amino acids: CASSWESSYEQYF. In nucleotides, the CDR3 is TGTGCCAGCAGTTGGGAGAGCTCCTACGAGCAGTACTTC.

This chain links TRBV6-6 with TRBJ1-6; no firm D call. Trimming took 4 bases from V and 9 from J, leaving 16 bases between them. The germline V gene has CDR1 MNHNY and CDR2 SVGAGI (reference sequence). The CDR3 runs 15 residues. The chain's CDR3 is CASSSRIGGSSPLHF. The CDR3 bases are TGTGCCAGCAGTTCACGGATAGGCGGTAGTTCACCCCTCCACTTT.

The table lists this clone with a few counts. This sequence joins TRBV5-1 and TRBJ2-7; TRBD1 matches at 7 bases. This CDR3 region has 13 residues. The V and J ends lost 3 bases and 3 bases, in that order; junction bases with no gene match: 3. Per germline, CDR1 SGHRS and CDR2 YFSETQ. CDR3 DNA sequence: TGCGCCAGCAGCTGGGGACAGCTCTACGAGCAGTACTTC. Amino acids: CASSWGQLYEQYF. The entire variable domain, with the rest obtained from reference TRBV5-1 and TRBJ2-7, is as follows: KAGVTQTPRYLIKTRGQQVTLSCSPISGHRSVSWYQQTPGQGLQFLFEYFSETQRNKGNFPGRFSGRQFSNSRSEMNVSTLELGDSALYLCASSWGQLYEQYFGPGTRLTVT.